The T cell receptor (beta chain) under discussion was sequenced for a study of blood T cell repertoires in COVID-19. Study-wide background: From T cells, B-cell-depleted T cells, or PBMCs came the material, which was cDNA or gDNA.

Sequenced by immunoSEQ multiplex PCR; TCRdb stores in-frame clones only, minus some. The sample lists nearly 350,000 clones; around nine tenths were seen once. Looked up from germline, CDR1 is SGDLS and CDR2 is YYNGEE. The CDR3 has 12 residues. The germline V and J ends were trimmed by 0 bases and 10 bases, with 8 bases remaining between them. Specimen: peripheral blood. V usage is TRBV9 and J usage is TRBJ2-1; a possible D gene is TRBD2 (6 bases). This clonotype was obtained from a woman in her 70s with COVID-19, enrolled during active disease. CDR3 region: CASSVESGEQFF. The CDR3 nucleotides read TGTGCCAGCAGCGTAGAGAGCGGGGAGCAGTTCTTC.